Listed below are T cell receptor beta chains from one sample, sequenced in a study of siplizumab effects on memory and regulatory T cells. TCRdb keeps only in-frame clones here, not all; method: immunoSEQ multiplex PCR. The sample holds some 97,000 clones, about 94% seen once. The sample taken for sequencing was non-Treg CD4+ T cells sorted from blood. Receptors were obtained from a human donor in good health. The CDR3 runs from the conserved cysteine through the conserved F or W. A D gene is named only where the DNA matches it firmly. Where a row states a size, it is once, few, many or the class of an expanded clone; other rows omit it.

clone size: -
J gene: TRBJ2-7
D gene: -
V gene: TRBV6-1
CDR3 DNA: TGTGCCAGCAACCGCGACGGGTCCAACGAGCAGTACTTC
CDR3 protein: CASNRDGSNEQYF

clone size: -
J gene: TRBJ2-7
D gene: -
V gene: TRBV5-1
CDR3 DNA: TGCGCCAGCAGCTTGGTTCAGGGGCCCTACGAGCAGTACTTC
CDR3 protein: CASSLVQGPYEQYF

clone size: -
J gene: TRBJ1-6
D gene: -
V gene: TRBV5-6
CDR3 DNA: TGTGCCAGCAGCTTGTGGGACCGGGATAATTCACCCCTCCACTTT
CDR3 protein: CASSLWDRDNSPLHF

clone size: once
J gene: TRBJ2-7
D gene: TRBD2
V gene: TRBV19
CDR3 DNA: TGTGCCAGTAGTATGACTAGCGGAAACACCTACGAGCAGTACTTC
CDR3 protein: CASSMTSGNTYEQYF

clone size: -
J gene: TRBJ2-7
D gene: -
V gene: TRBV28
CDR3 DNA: TGTGCCAGCAGCGAAGGAAGGTGGAGGGTTTCCTACGAGCAGTACTTC
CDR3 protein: CASSEGRWRVSYEQYF

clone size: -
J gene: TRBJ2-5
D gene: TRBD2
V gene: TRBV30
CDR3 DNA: TGTGCCTGGGCGGGACTAGCGGGCTACTGGGGAGAGACCCAGTACTTC
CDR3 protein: CAWAGLAGYWGETQYF

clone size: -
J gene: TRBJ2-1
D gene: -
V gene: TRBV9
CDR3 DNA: TGTGCCAGCAGCGTAGGGGGCCCCAGCCGCGAGCAGTTCTTC
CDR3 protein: CASSVGGPSREQFF

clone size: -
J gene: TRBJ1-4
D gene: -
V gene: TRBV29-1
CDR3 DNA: TGCAGCGTAGGGCAACGGAGTGAAAAACTGTTTTTT
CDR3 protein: CSVGQRSEKLFF

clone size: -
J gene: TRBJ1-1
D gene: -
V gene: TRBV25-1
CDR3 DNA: TGTGCCAGCAGTGATGGAGGGGGAGTCTACACTGAAGCTTTCTTT
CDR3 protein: CASSDGGGVYTEAFF

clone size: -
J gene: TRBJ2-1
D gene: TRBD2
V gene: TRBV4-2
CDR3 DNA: TGTGCCAGCAGCCAAGACTCGAGGAGCGGGAGCCGGAATGAGCAGTTCTTC
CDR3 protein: CASSQDSRSGSRNEQFF

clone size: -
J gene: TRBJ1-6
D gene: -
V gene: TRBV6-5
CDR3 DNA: TGTGCCAGCAAGGGCAGCAGGGGATTGAATTCACCCCTCCACTTT
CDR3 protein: CASKGSRGLNSPLHF

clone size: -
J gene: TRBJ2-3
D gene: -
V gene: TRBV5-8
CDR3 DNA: TGTGCCAGCAGCTTGGTTGGATGGGGGGGCGGAACAGATACGCAGTATTTT
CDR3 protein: CASSLVGWGGGTDTQYF

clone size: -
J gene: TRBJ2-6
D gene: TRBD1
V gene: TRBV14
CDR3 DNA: TGTGCCAGCAGCCCGAACAGGGGAACTGGGGCCAACGTCCTGACTTTC
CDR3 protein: CASSPNRGTGANVLTF

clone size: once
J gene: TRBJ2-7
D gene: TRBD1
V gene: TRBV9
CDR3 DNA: TGTGCCAGCTCTCCGGGACAGGGCTTGGGTGAGCAGTACTTC
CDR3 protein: CASSPGQGLGEQYF

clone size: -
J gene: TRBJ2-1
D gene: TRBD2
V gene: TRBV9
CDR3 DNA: TGTGCCAGCAGCGTAGGGGTAGCGGGAGCTTTCTCCTACAATGAGCAGTTCTTC
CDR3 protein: CASSVGVAGAFSYNEQFF

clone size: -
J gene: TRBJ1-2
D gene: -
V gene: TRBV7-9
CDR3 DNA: TGTGCCAGCAGCTTTAACGGTCTCTATGGCTACACCTTC
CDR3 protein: CASSFNGLYGYTF

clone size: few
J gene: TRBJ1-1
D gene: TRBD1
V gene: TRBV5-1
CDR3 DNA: TGCGCCAGCAGCATAAAGGGGGCAGACACTGAAGCTTTCTTT
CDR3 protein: CASSIKGADTEAFF